This T cell receptor beta chain was documented in a study of blood T cell repertoires in COVID-19. Profiled with immunoSEQ multiplex PCR; TCRdb holds only in-frame clones, not every one. Of tens of thousands of clones detected, roughly four fifths appear once; the ten largest clones hold roughly 9.7%. CDR1 is SGHNT and CDR2 is YYREEE in the germline V gene (reference sequence). Trimming removed 4 bases at V and 6 bases at J, with 14 bases between. The CDR3 is 14 residues long. Sample: peripheral blood. The rearrangement joins TRBV5-4 to TRBJ2-1; D is possibly TRBD1 (5 bases). The TCR comes from a human donor in a cohort sampled during active COVID-19. CDR3 loop: CASSLNTGSNEQFF. In DNA form, the CDR3 reads TGTGCCAGCAGCCTTAATACAGGTTCCAATGAGCAGTTCTTC.